This TCR beta chain was recovered during a study of T cells in Graves' hyperthyroidism and ophthalmopathy. As concerns this clonotype: The antigen is undetermined.

General study points: Most clonotypes expanded in thyroid above 0.001 were likewise present in blood.

RNA transcripts provided the source from which TCR beta CDR3 regions were amplified. The HTBI primer set was used in a first-round RT-PCR of the TCR CDR3. TCRdb analysed the multiplex PCR reads with MiXCR anew, one entry per CDR3 protein. Of 250,000 to 300,000 distinct CDR3 sequences in the sample, about an eighth were seen once. The V end lost 3 bases, the J end lost 4 bases, and 9 bases lay between the germline ends. Germline CDR1 and CDR2: LNHDA and SQIVND (reference sequence). This CDR3 has 13 residues. The V and J genes are TRBV19 and TRBJ1-1; a possible D gene is TRBD1 (5 bases). Material: blood. The sequence was obtained from a woman in her twenties or thirties with Graves' hyperthyroidism that later progressed to Graves' ophthalmopathy. As DNA, the CDR3 is TGTGCCAGTAGTATCTGGGGGGGCACTGAAGCTTTCTTT. Its protein is CASSIWGGTEAFF.